This T cell receptor beta chain stems from a study of T cell repertoires in ileal Crohn's disease. As for the study in general: Biopsies of the neoterminal ileum at postoperative colonoscopy form M6 samples. Study-wide results and caveats: Active smokers at surgery had more clonal expansions than non-smokers. Every patient over 26.8% clonality showed endoscopic recurrence. High-frequency clones were more common in sorted CD8 than CD4 cells.

The time point: neoterminal ileum biopsy at postoperative endoscopy, about 6 months after surgery. The table came from immunoSEQ multiplex PCR; TCRdb's copy has only in-frame clones and leaves some out. The table records some 10,000 clones, 75% to 85% of them present only once. As for this clone: Its antigen is not identified.

This TCR came from an adult with Crohn's disease. The sample taken for sequencing was ileal tissue.

The CDR3 loop reads CASRRGQHNMNTEAFF. The CDR3 DNA follows: TGTGCCTCTCGGCGGGGACAGCATAATATGAACACTGAAGCTTTCTTT. This chain joins TRBV6-6 and TRBJ1-1; TRBD1 matches 7 bases. The CDR3 is 16 residues long. J gave up 0 bases and V 11 bases, and 15 bases lay outside the gene matches. Germline V gene sequence: CDR1 MNHNY, CDR2 SVGAGI (reference sequence).